This TCR beta chain stems from a study of cytomegalovirus exposure and HLA in healthy donors. The study's findings and limits: Only CMV serostatus was available as immune exposure information.

To note about this clone: Its antigen is unknown.

With 60 Vbeta and 13 Jbeta primers, the PCR was carried out. Using immunoSEQ multiplex PCR, the repertoire was profiled, and TCRdb retains in-frame clones only, with some absent. The sample lists under 130,000 clones, roughly 76% occurring once. The V end was cut by 0 bases, the J end by 4 bases, with 10 bases between. The CDR3 is 14 residues long. From germline, CDR1 is SGHNT and CDR2 YYREEE (reference sequence). This clonotype originated in a man younger than 45 in good health and CMV-seropositive. The rearrangement links TRBV5-4 to TRBJ2-5; D call uncertain. Sequencing was carried out using PBMCs. The CDR3 DNA is TGTGCCAGCAGCTTGGTGGCGGAGAGAGAGACCCAGTACTTC. Amino acid sequence: CASSLVAERETQYF.